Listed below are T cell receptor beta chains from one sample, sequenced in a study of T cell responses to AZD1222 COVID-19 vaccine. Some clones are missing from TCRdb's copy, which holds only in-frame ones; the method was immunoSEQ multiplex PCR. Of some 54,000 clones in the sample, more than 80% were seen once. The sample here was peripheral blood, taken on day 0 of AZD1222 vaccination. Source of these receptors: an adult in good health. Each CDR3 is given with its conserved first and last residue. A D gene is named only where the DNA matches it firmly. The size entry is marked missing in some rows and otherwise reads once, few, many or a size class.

DNA: TGTGCCAGCAGCTTTGAGGGGAACGCTGAAGCTTTCTTT
CDR3: CASSFEGNAEAFF
J: TRBJ1-1
D: .
V: TRBV7-9
length: 13
size: .

DNA: TGTGCCAGCAGCTTTAATAGCGGCTACGAGCAGTACTTC
CDR3: CASSFNSGYEQYF
J: TRBJ2-7
D: .
V: TRBV7-2
length: 13
size: .

DNA: TGTGCCAGCAGCCAAGTCGGCCGGGAGGGTTCCTACGAGCAGTACTTC
CDR3: CASSQVGREGSYEQYF
J: TRBJ2-7
D: TRBD2
V: TRBV4-2
length: 16
size: few

DNA: TGTGCCAGCAGTTACTCGTACAGCCATGAAGCTTTCTTT
CDR3: CASSYSYSHEAFF
J: TRBJ1-1
D: .
V: TRBV6-5
length: 13
size: .

DNA: TGTGCCAGCAGCTCAAGGTGGGTGGGCGGCTACGAGCAGTACTTC
CDR3: CASSSRWVGGYEQYF
J: TRBJ2-7
D: .
V: TRBV3-1/TRBV3-2
length: 15
size: .

DNA: TGTGCCAGCAGTTACTGGACGACCCTGGACACCGGGGAGCTGTTTTTT
CDR3: CASSYWTTLDTGELFF
J: TRBJ2-2
D: .
V: TRBV6-5
length: 16
size: once

DNA: TGCGCCAGCAGCCAAGACCCTTCGACAGGGGGTAGGATCTATGGCTACACCTTC
CDR3: CASSQDPSTGGRIYGYTF
J: TRBJ1-2
D: TRBD1
V: TRBV4-1
length: 18
size: .

DNA: TGTGCCAGCTCTCCAGACAGGGCGGGGGGCACTGAAGCTTTCTTT
CDR3: CASSPDRAGGTEAFF
J: TRBJ1-1
D: TRBD1
V: TRBV18
length: 15
size: .

DNA: TGTGCCAGCAGCCATATAGGAGGGACGCTTTTTTCACCCCTCCACTTT
CDR3: CASSHIGGTLFSPLHF
J: TRBJ1-6
D: .
V: TRBV14
length: 16
size: few

DNA: TGTGCCAGCAGCCACAGGGGAGGTTTATCACCCCTCCACTTT
CDR3: CASSHRGGLSPLHF
J: TRBJ1-6
D: TRBD1
V: TRBV28
length: 14
size: .

DNA: TGTGCCAGTAGTCTCCGACAGGGTAATCAGCCCCAGCATTTT
CDR3: CASSLRQGNQPQHF
J: TRBJ1-5
D: TRBD1
V: TRBV19
length: 14
size: once

DNA: TGCGCCAGCAGCTCCACTCCTTCAAATGGCTACACCTTC
CDR3: CASSSTPSNGYTF
J: TRBJ1-2
D: .
V: TRBV5-1
length: 13
size: once

DNA: TGTGCCAGCAGAGGACAGGGAAACTCTGGAAACACCATATATTTT
CDR3: CASRGQGNSGNTIYF
J: TRBJ1-3
D: TRBD1
V: TRBV2
length: 15
size: few

DNA: TGTGCCAGCAGCGTAGGCTCTGGGGGAGAGGTTTGGGTTTACAATGAGCAGTTCTTC
CDR3: CASSVGSGGEVWVYNEQFF
J: TRBJ2-1
D: .
V: TRBV9
length: 19
size: .

DNA: TGTGCCAGCAGTGACTGCGGGGACAGGGTCCCAAAGTCCACCGGGGAGCTGTTTTTT
CDR3: CASSDCGDRVPKSTGELFF
J: TRBJ2-2
D: TRBD1
V: TRBV6-4
length: 19
size: .

DNA: TGCGCCAGCAGCCGCGGGGTTGGCTCCTACAATGAGCAGTTCTTC
CDR3: CASSRGVGSYNEQFF
J: TRBJ2-1
D: .
V: TRBV5-1
length: 15
size: once

DNA: TGTGCCAGCAGTTATGGGGATTGGGAGCAGTTCTTC
CDR3: CASSYGDWEQFF
J: TRBJ2-1
D: .
V: TRBV6-6
length: 12
size: .

DNA: TGTGCCAGCAGTTTCTCTAATGAGCAGTTCTTC
CDR3: CASSFSNEQFF
J: TRBJ2-1
D: .
V: TRBV12-3/TRBV12-4
length: 11
size: once